This T cell receptor (beta chain) was profiled in a study of shared clonotypes between healthy human individuals. Study information: CD8 memory received one plate per donor, CD8 naive two, CD4 memory three and CD4 naive three. Study findings and constraints: Richness estimates generally favored naive over memory subsets. In contrast to clonotypes shared by all four donors, non-shared clonotypes had lower generation probabilities. Blood was the sole source, and tissue repertoires probably differ.

This clone came up once. Its antigen remains unknown. The CDR3 has 15 amino acids. The germline V gene encodes CDR1 MGHDK and CDR2 SYGVNS. Clones were read by immunoSEQ multiplex PCR, and TCRdb kept only the in-frame ones, dropping some. The table shows approximately 320,000 clones, with over 75% occurring only once. Sequencing was performed on memory CD8+ T cells sorted from blood. Subset given: CD45RO+ cells pooled with CCR7-negative TemRA cells. The receptor was isolated from a man between 18 and 29 years old in good health. This rearrangement joins TRBV25-1 to TRBJ2-5; possible D gene TRBD2, 7 bases. The J call could be wrong; TRBJ2-7 is a better fit for the DNA end. The CDR3 DNA sequence: TGTGCCAGCTCGGGGGGCAGCCGGGGCTCCTACGAGCAGTACTTC. It yields the protein CASSGGSRGSYEQYF.